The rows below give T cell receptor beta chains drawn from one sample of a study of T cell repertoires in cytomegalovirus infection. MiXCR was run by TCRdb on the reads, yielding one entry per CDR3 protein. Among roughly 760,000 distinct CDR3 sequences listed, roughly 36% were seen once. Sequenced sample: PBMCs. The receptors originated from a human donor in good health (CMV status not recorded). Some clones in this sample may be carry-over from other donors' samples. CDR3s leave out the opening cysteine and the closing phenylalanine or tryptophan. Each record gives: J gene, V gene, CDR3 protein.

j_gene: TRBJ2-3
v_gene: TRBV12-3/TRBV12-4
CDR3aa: ASSPASRATQY

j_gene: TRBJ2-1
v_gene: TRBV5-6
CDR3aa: ASSRVYNEQF

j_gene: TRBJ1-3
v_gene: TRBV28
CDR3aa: ASSDLLNTIY

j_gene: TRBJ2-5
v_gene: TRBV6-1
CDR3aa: ASSRQGGETQY

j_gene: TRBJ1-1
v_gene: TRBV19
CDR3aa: ASSPQAGPEAF

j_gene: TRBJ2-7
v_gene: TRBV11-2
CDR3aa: ASSSESGGQY

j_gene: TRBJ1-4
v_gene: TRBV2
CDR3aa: ASRGQASNEKLF

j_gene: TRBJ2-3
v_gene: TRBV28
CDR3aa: ASSSGGAWDTQY

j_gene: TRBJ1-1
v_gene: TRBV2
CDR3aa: ASSAPGAF

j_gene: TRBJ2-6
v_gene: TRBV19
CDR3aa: GKGANVLT

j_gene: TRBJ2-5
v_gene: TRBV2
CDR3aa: ASNGELQETQY

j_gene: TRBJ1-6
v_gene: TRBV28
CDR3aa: AEGESPLH

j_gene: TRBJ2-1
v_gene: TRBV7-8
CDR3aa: ASGFGAAEYNEQF

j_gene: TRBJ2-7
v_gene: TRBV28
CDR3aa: ASSFSMGASYEQY

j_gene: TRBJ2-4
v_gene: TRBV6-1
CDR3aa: ASSGRQLAKNIQY

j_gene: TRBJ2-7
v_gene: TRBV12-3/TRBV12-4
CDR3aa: ASTRARNLYEQY

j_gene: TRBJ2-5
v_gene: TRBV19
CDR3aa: ASSILAGNQETQY

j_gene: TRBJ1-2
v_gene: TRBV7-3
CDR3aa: ASSLGQGAFYGYT

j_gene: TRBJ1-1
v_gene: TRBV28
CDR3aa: ASTKSGNTEAF

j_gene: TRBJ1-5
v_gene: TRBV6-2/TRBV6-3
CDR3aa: ASSPIGTGHQPQH

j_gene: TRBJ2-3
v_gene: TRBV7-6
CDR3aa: ASSKLAGASTDPQY

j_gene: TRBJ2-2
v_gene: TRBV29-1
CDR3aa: SVERGLGQGSGELF

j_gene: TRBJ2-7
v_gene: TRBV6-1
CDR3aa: ASSKRGTGAYEQY

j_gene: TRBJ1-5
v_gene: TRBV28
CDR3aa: ASIAGGRSQPQH

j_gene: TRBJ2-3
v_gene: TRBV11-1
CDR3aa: ASSGRRRTGGFTDTQY

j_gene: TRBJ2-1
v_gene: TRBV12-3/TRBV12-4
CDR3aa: ASSFAGLDEQF

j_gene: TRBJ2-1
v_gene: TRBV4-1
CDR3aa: ASSQEGYEQF

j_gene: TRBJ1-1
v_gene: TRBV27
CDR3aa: ASSRHAGSTEAF

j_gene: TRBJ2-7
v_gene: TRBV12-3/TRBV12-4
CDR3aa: ASSFGASYEQY

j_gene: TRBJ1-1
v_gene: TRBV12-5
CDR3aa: ASGLTDRGRDF

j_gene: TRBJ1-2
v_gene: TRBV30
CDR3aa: AWREDGYT

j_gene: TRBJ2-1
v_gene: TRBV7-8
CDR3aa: ASSLATEERLEQF

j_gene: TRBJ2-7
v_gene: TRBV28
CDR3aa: ASSPVRTVGTYEQY

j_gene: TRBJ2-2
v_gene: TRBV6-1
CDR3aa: ASSGAGAGELF

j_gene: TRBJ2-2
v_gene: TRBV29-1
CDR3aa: SVAGRDSYTGELF

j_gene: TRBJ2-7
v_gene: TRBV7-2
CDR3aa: ASSLGYREGEQY

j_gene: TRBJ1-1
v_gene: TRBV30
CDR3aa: AWSETAGAF

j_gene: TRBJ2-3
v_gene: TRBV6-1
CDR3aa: ASSEVGGGTDTQY

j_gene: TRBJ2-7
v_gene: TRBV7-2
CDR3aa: ASSQSLAAEQY

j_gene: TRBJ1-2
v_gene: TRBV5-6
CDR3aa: ASSLDPGGDGYT

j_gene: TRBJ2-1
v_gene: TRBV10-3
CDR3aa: AISDKVVNEQF

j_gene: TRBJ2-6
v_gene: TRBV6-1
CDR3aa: ASSRPSTAGANVLT

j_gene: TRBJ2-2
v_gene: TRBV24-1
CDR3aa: ATSPYDDPGELF

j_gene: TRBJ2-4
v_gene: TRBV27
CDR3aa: ASSPYTSGIAKNIQY

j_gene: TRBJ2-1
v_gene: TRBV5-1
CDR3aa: ASSPGGTDYNEQF

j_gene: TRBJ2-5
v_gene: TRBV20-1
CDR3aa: SARGPGQETQY

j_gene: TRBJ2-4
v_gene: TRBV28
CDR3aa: ASSPGAYQKNIQY

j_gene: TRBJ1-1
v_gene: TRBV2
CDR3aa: ASSEQYVNTEAF

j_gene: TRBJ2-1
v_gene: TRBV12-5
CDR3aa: ASGFSLAGGPTNEQF

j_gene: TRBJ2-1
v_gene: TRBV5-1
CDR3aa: ASIGTGLRNEQF

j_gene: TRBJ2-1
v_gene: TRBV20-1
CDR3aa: SAGKGHYNEQF

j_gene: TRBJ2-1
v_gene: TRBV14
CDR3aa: ASSLGLAGRNNEQF

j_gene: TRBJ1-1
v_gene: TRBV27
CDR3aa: ASSLSRSTEAF

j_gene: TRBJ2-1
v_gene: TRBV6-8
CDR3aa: ASSALAEGNNEQF

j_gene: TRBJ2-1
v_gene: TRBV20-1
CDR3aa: SVYNPGLADFSSYNEQF